This T cell receptor beta chain came from a study of neoadjuvant anti-PD-1 for oral cavity cancer. Study findings and constraints: TCR analyses covered only a few patients per response group.

TCRdb keeps only in-frame clones here, not all; method: immunoSEQ multiplex PCR. The sample carries around 12,000 clones, more than 60% recorded once. Turning to this clone: What it recognizes is unknown.

These oral cavity squamous cell carcinomas were HPV-negative and locally advanced. The germline gives CDR1 SGHRS, CDR2 YFSETQ. This CDR3 comprises 15 residues. The V end lost 0 bases, the J end lost 9 bases, and 16 bases lay between the germline ends. Sequencing was performed on PBMCs, taken before nivolumab (anti-PD-1) treatment. This TCR was sampled from a person between 40 and 79 years old with oral cavity squamous cell carcinoma. The chain recombines TRBV5-1 with TRBJ2-1; D perhaps matches TRBD2 (6 bases). For the CDR3, the DNA is TGCGCCAGCAGCTTGGTCACCGGAGGGCTGGGTGAGCAGTTCTTC. Its translation: CASSLVTGGLGEQFF.